This T cell receptor (beta chain) appears in the sequencing data of a study of graft-versus-host responses after intestinal transplantation. Across the whole study: Multivisceral, liver-intestinal, or isolated intestinal transplants were performed in recipients.

Clones were sequenced by immunoSEQ multiplex PCR, and TCRdb holds only the in-frame ones, with some missing. The sample includes about 120,000 clones, just under 95% of them seen just once. Details on this clone: The target antigen is unknown.

Germline V lookup: CDR1 SQVTM, CDR2 ANQGSEA. The V and J ends lost 5 bases and 2 bases, in that order; junction bases with no gene match: 11. The CDR3 is 16 residues long. This material consisted of unstimulated CD4+ T cells sorted from spleen or lymph node cells, taken before intestinal transplant. This chain connects TRBV29-1 to TRBJ2-5, with 10 bases fitting TRBD1. The origin of this receptor is a human donor who received an intestinal transplant. CDR3 in amino acids: CSVFRQGARGQETQYF. Written as DNA, the CDR3 is TGCAGCGTTTTCCGACAGGGGGCGCGTGGGCAAGAGACCCAGTACTTC.